This is a list of T cell receptor beta chains from one sample in a study of blood T cells in healthy people across ages. Via MiXCR, TCRdb re-called the 5' RACE reads, giving one row per CDR3 protein. The table includes fewer than 800,000 distinct CDR3 sequences, 20% to 25% detected once. These same records also appear under a second study, on T cells of mothers and their children.

Sample: blood. These receptors all stem from a boy younger than 18 in good health. The CDR3 runs from the conserved cysteine through the conserved F or W. Fields, in order: clone size, V gene, J gene, CDR3 protein. The size of a clone is reported for some rows only, either as once, few or many, or as a class for expanded clones.

>few|TRBV6-2/TRBV6-3|TRBJ2-7
CASSYSGTGYEQYF
>-|TRBV7-9|TRBJ2-3
CASSLTAGGANTDTQYF
>-|TRBV12-3/TRBV12-4|TRBJ1-3
CASSFALGWYTIYF
>-|TRBV5-1|TRBJ1-1
CASREDTSNTEAFF
>-|TRBV4-3|TRBJ2-1
CASSQELEGSGGWNEQFF
>-|TRBV29-1|TRBJ1-2
CSGTNRGYGYTF
>-|TRBV7-2|TRBJ2-3
CASSLVAGGSDTQYF
>-|TRBV4-2|TRBJ1-6
CASSQGQDTNSPLHF
>few|TRBV12-3/TRBV12-4|-
CASSLVPDGSEQFF
>-|TRBV12-3/TRBV12-4|-
CASSLQGIGNQPQYF
>-|TRBV11-2|TRBJ2-1
CASSSPEGLAGRRSYNEQFF
>-|TRBV24-1|TRBJ2-1
CATSASSYEQFF
>few|TRBV27|TRBJ2-1
CASSLFESRGDEQFF
>-|TRBV28|TRBJ2-5
CASTTRTSWEETQYF
>-|TRBV3-1|TRBJ2-3
CASSQDRSGWLADTQYF
>-|TRBV4-1|TRBJ2-7
CASSQDPIAGSYEQYF
>few|TRBV12-3/TRBV12-4|TRBJ1-3
CASSFAGNTIYF
>few|TRBV4-1|TRBJ2-1
CASSQEAGLNNEQFF
>-|TRBV7-2|TRBJ2-5
CASSWDSGRAQYF
>-|TRBV12-3/TRBV12-4|TRBJ1-2
CASSFSAYGYTF
>-|TRBV29-1|TRBJ2-5
CSAARGYWDEETQYF
>few|TRBV20-1|TRBJ2-5
CSGSQVRTSQETQYF
>-|TRBV7-9|-
CASSSALAGALYEQYF
>-|TRBV29-1|-
CSAVDRAAYEQYF